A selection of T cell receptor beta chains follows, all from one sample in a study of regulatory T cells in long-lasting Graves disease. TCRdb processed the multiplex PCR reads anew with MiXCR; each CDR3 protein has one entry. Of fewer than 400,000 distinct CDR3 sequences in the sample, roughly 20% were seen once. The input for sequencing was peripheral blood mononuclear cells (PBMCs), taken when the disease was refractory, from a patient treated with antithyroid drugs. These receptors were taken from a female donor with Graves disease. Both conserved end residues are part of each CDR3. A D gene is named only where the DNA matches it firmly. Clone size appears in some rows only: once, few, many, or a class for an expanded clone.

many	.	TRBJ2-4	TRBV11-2	TGTGCCAGCAGCTTGGGGGGCGGGAGTATTCAGTACTTC	CASSLGGGSIQYF
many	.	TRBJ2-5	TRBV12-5	TGTGCTAGTGGTTCGGGGGGCTCGGGGCAAGAGACCCAGTACTTC	CASGSGGSGQETQYF
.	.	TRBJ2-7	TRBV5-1	TGCGCCAGCAGCTTGGGAGCTTCGAGCGACGAGCAGTACTTC	CASSLGASSDEQYF
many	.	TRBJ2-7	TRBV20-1	TGCAGTGCTAGGGAATACGAGCAGTACTTC	CSAREYEQYF
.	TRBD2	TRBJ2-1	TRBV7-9	TGTGCCAGCAGCTCACTAGCGGGCAGGGGGGAGCAGTTCTTC	CASSSLAGRGEQFF
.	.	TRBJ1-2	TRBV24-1	TGTGCCACCAGTGATTTCCAGGGGAACGGCTACACCTTC	CATSDFQGNGYTF
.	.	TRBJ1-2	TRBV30	TGTGCCTGGAGTGTACAGACTAACTATGGCTACACCTTC	CAWSVQTNYGYTF
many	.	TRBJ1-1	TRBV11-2	TGTGCCAGCAGCTCAGAGTTGTACACTGAAGCTTTCTTT	CASSSELYTEAFF
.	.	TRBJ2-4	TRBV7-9	TGTGCCAGCAGAGGTGGGAACGGAAACATTCAGTACTTC	CASRGGNGNIQYF
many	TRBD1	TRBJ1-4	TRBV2	TGTGCCAGCAGTGAAGCGACAGGGCCGAATGAAAAACTGTTT	CASSEATGPNEKLF
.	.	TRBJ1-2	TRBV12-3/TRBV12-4	TGTGCCAGCAGCCATCCCGACAGTATGGACTATGGCTACACCTTC	CASSHPDSMDYGYTF
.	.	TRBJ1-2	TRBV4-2	TGTGCCAGCAGCCAAGATGGGGGAATGTATGGCTACACCTTC	CASSQDGGMYGYTF
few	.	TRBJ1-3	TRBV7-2	TGTGCCAGCAGTACCTATGGCGCAGGGCGGGGAAACACCATATATTTT	CASSTYGAGRGNTIYF
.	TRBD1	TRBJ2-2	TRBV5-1	TGCGCCAGCAGACCTCCGGGACAGGGTGGCGGGGAGCTGTTTTTT	CASRPPGQGGGELFF
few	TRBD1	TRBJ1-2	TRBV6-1	TGTGCCAGCCGGGACAGCTCTAACTATGGCTACACCTTC	CASRDSSNYGYTF
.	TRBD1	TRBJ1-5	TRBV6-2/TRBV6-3	TGTGCCAGCAGGACCGACAGGGATCTTCAGCCCCAGCATTTT	CASRTDRDLQPQHF
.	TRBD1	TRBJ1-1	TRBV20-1	TGCAGTGCTAGGGAAAACAGGGGGATTGGGACTGAAGCTTTCTTT	CSARENRGIGTEAFF
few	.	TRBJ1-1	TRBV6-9	TGTGCCAGCAGTTGGGCTCCCGGGGACACTGAAGCTTTCTTT	CASSWAPGDTEAFF
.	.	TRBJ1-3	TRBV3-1	TGTGCCAGCAGCCAGGGAGCCAGGGGTGCTGGAAACACCATATATTTT	CASSQGARGAGNTIYF
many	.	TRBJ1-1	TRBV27	TGTGCCAGCAGTTTACTCGCGGAGAACACTGAAGCTTTCTTT	CASSLLAENTEAFF
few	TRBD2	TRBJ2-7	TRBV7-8	TGTGCCAGCAGCTTCCTAGCGGGAGGAGAGGAGCAGTACTTC	CASSFLAGGEEQYF
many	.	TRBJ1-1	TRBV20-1	TGCAGTGCTAGAGATCTCTGGGGGGCGTACACTGAAGCTTTCTTT	CSARDLWGAYTEAFF
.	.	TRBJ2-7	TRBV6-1	TGTGCCAGCAGCCAAACCAGACAGCGCTCCTACGAGCAGTACTTC	CASSQTRQRSYEQYF
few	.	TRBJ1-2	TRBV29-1	TGCAGCGTTGAAGATTCGGGGGGGTTCTATGGCTACACCTTC	CSVEDSGGFYGYTF